These 30 T cell receptor beta chains were sequenced from one sample in a study of cytomegalovirus exposure and HLA in healthy donors. The PCR made use of 60 Vbeta and 13 Jbeta primers. Libraries were prepared by immunoSEQ multiplex PCR; TCRdb keeps only in-frame clonotypes and omits some of them. The sample has approximately 130,000 clones, approximately 79% seen once; the top ten hold roughly 0.99%. The sample taken for sequencing was PBMCs. These receptor sequences come from a male donor in good health and CMV-seronegative.

This clone showed up many times. The V call is TRBV4-1, the J call TRBJ2-4, with D possibly matching TRBD1 (5 bases). CDR1 and CDR2 from the germline V gene are MGHRA and YSYEKL. V lost 0 bases and J lost 2, with 11 bases in between. This CDR3 is built from 16 residues. CDR3 nucleotides: TGCGCCAGCAGCCAAGAGGCAGGGCGCACCAAAAACATTCAGTACTTC. Encoded protein: CASSQEAGRTKNIQYF.

CDR3 in DNA: TGCGCCAGCAGCCAACTAGGGACAGGGGGGGCCGGGGAGCTGTTTTTT. It translates to CASSQLGTGGAGELFF. The chain has TRBV4-3 and TRBJ2-2, with 11 positions matching TRBD1. V dropped 2 bases and J dropped 6; count of bases not matched to a gene: 5. The CDR3 is 16 residues long. Germline CDR1 is LGHNA and CDR2 is YSLEER.

The V call is TRBV10-3, the J call TRBJ2-7; 11 nucleotides line up with TRBD2. This CDR3 comprises 17 residues. V was pared by 4 bases and J by 0 bases, with 8 bases of the junction left unmatched. CDR1 is ENHRY, CDR2 SYGVKD, per germline. This CDR3 reads CAISGPGTSGSSYEQYF. The DNA for the CDR3 is TGTGCCATCAGTGGACCCGGGACTAGCGGAAGCTCCTACGAGCAGTACTTC.

The chain combines TRBV11-3 with TRBJ2-3; possible D gene TRBD2, 6 bases. Germline-derived CDR1 and CDR2 are SGHNT and YENEEA. The CDR3 totals 15 residues. Trimming took off 8 bases at V and 2 bases at J, with 17 bases between the two ends. CDR3 sequence (DNA): TGTGCCAGCCACGTGGGCGGGGCGAACACAGATACGCAGTATTTT. Its translation is CASHVGGANTDTQYF.

This clone was counted between two and nine times. V is TRBV6-5 and J is TRBJ1-6, with 8 bases that match TRBD1. Germline V gene lookup returns CDR1 MNHEY and CDR2 SVGAGI. The junction had 9 bases not matched to a gene; V was cut back by 6 bases and J by 8 bases. The CDR3 length is 15 residues. CDR3 in amino acids: CASSLSGTGDSPLHF. The CDR3 coding sequence is TGTGCCAGCAGCTTATCCGGGACAGGTGATTCACCCCTCCACTTT.

This sequence joins TRBV7-6 and TRBJ2-2; D is undetermined. V was clipped by 1 base and J by 2 bases, with 5 bases between them. CDR1 is SGHVS and CDR2 is FNYEAQ in the germline V gene. The CDR3 has 14 amino acids. CDR3 region: CASSLGANTGELFF. Written as DNA, the CDR3 is TGTGCCAGCAGCTTAGGCGCCAACACCGGGGAGCTGTTTTTT.

V gene TRBV12-5 combines with J gene TRBJ2-3; 11 bases line up with TRBD2. CDR1 LGHNT and CDR2 FRNRAP come from the germline V gene. This CDR3 is built from 15 residues. The V and J ends lost 0 bases and 6 bases, in that order; junction bases with no gene match: 2. The CDR3 sequence is CASGLVLAGADTQYF. CDR3 sequence (DNA): TGTGCTAGTGGTTTGGTACTAGCGGGGGCTGATACGCAGTATTTT.

This clone was found a few times. The V gene is TRBV11-2, the J gene TRBJ2-7; D possibly corresponds to TRBD2 (6 bases). V lost 6 bases and J 1 base, leaving 10 bases between the germline ends. The CDR3 contains 13 residues. The germline V gene encodes CDR1 SGHAT and CDR2 FQNNGV. The DNA for the CDR3 is TGTGCCAGCAGGGGACTGGCGTCCTACGAGCAGTACTTC. This gives the protein CASRGLASYEQYF.

The chain has TRBV4-3 and TRBJ2-3; a possible D gene is TRBD2 (6 bases). V lost 1 base, J lost 8 bases, and 16 bases lay in between. CDR3 length: 15 residues. The germline CDR1 and CDR2 sequences are LGHNA and YSLEER. The CDR3 nucleotides are TGCGCCAGCAGCCAAGGAGAGGAGTGGGGAGGTACGCAGTATTTT. This sequence encodes CASSQGEEWGGTQYF.

J is TRBJ2-2 and V is TRBV19; 8 bases are a match to TRBD1. The CDR3 runs 15 residues. Germline trimming cut 9 bases from V and 1 base from J; bases unmatched to any gene: 7. Per the germline V gene, CDR1 is LNHDA and CDR2 is SQIVND (reference sequence). CDR3 amino acids: CARGKTGVNTGELFF. CDR3 coding DNA: TGTGCCAGGGGGAAGACAGGGGTGAACACCGGGGAGCTGTTTTTT.

The chain uses TRBV7-6 and TRBJ2-7; 9 bases are shared with TRBD2. The length of the CDR3 is 16 residues. Germline V gene data show CDR1 as SGHVS and CDR2 as FNYEAQ. The V and J ends lost 5 bases and 4 bases, in that order; junction bases with no gene match: 12. The CDR3 sequence is CASSQGLEAGGYEQYF. As DNA, the CDR3 is TGTGCCAGCAGCCAGGGGCTAGAAGCGGGAGGATACGAGCAGTACTTC.

A few counts support this clone. The chain combines TRBV5-6 with TRBJ1-5, with 7 nucleotides matching TRBD1. Germline-derived CDR1 and CDR2 are SGHDT and YYEEEE. Trimming at V came to 4 bases and at J to 6 bases, leaving 1 base not matched to a gene. This CDR3 spans 12 amino acids. The CDR3 sequence: CASSAGGQPQHF. CDR3 nucleotide sequence: TGTGCCAGCAGCGCAGGGGGTCAGCCCCAGCATTTT.

This chain connects TRBV6-6 to TRBJ2-1; TRBD1 might be the D (6 bases). Germline values: CDR1 MNHNY, CDR2 SVGAGI (reference sequence). V dropped 6 bases and J dropped 7 bases, with 22 bases sitting between them. CDR3 length: 16 amino acids. The CDR3: CASREIDRPPGNEQFF. The CDR3 coding sequence is TGTGCCAGCAGAGAGATCGACAGGCCCCCGGGGAATGAGCAGTTCTTC.

The J gene is TRBJ1-2, the V gene TRBV2, with 8 bases matching TRBD1. The CDR3 totals 15 residues. Germline loops: CDR1 SNHLY, CDR2 FYNNEI. V shed 6 bases, J shed 2 bases, and the junction held 8 bases outside the gene matches. The CDR3, as DNA: TGTGCCAGCAGGGGTGGACAGGGTAGAAACTATGGCTACACCTTC. Translating gives CASRGGQGRNYGYTF. The full variable domain, completed using reference TRBV2 and TRBJ1-2, is EPEVTQTPSHQVTQMGQEVILRCVPISNHLYFYWYRQILGQKVEFLVSFYNNEISEKSEIFDDQFSVERPDGSNFTLKIRSTKLEDSAMYFCASRGGQGRNYGYTFGSGTRLTVV.

This clone came up a few times. The same CDR3 can be traced to other DNA sequences in this sample. The rearrangement links TRBV2 to TRBJ1-6; D call uncertain. The CDR3 consists of 15 residues. Germline V gene lookup returns CDR1 SNHLY and CDR2 FYNNEI. The V and J ends lost 4 bases and 0 bases respectively, with 7 bases between them. The CDR3 nucleotides read TGTGCCAGCAGTGGCGGGAGCTCCTATAATTCACCCCTCCACTTT. It yields the protein CASSGGSSYNSPLHF.

CDR3 region: CASSHQTGEQFF. The CDR3 DNA sequence: TGTGCCAGCAGCCACCAGACAGGGGAGCAGTTTTTT. This rearrangement joins TRBV4-2 to TRBJ1-4; 8 bases line up with TRBD1. Germline V lookup: CDR1 LGHNA, CDR2 YNFKEQ. V dropped 3 bases and J dropped 16; count of bases not matched to a gene: 7. The CDR3 spans 12 residues.

The chain has TRBV18 and TRBJ1-4; D possibly corresponds to TRBD1 (5 bases). Between the trimmed V and J ends, which lost 3 bases and 4 bases, there was a span of 12 bases. Germline lookup yields CDR1 KGHSH and CDR2 LQKENI. The CDR3 has 15 residues. DNA of the CDR3: TGTGCCAGCTCACCGCGCCCCCAGGGTAATGAAAAACTGTTTTTT. Encoded protein: CASSPRPQGNEKLFF.

The chain couples TRBV30 to TRBJ1-1, with a tentative D call TRBD1 (6 bases). Germline V gene data show CDR1 as GTSNPN and CDR2 as SVGIG (reference sequence). V shed 0 bases and J shed 10 bases, with 12 bases lying between them. The CDR3 is 12 residues long. DNA of the CDR3: TGTGCCTGGAGTGTACAGGGTGGGAGAGCTTTCTTT. It encodes CAWSVQGGRAFF.

The gene calls are TRBV13 and TRBJ2-2; a possible D gene is TRBD2 (6 bases). Trimming left V 5 bases short and J 6 bases short, with 19 bases between. Looked up from germline, CDR1 is PRHDT and CDR2 is FYEKMQ (reference sequence). The CDR3 is made up of 16 amino acids. CDR3: CASSPLGGHHSGELFF. Written as DNA, the CDR3 is TGTGCCAGCAGCCCCCTCGGGGGTCACCATTCCGGGGAGCTGTTTTTT.

Points on this clone: One junction end disagrees with the germline gene, perhaps due to a read error. The chain joins TRBV7-7 to TRBJ2-5; a weak D match, TRBD2 (5 bases). CDR3 length equals 13 residues. Germline V gives CDR1 SSHAT, CDR2 FNYEAQ (reference sequence). CDR3 sequence (DNA): TGTGCTAGCAGCGCCAGCGGTTGGGAGACCCAGTACTTC. It translates to CASSASGWETQYF. Full variable domain (rest looked up from reference TRBV7-7 and TRBJ2-5): GAGVSQSPRYKVTKRGQDVTLRCDPISSHATLYWYQQALGQGPEFLTYFNYEAQPDKSGLPSDRFSAERPEGSISTLTIQRTEQRDSAMYRCASSASGWETQYFGPGTRLLVL.

This rearrangement joins TRBV7-9 to TRBJ2-5; no firm D call. With 3 bases removed from V and 5 bases from J, the gap between germline ends came to 7 bases. Germline V CDR1 and CDR2: SEHNR, FQNEAQ (reference sequence). This CDR3 comprises 12 residues. This CDR3 is CASSFSQETQYF. For the CDR3, the DNA is TGTGCCAGCAGCTTTTCTCAGGAGACCCAGTACTTC.

V is TRBV7-9 and J is TRBJ2-7; 11 positions agree with TRBD1. The CDR3 runs to 16 residues. Germline V gene sequence: CDR1 SEHNR, CDR2 FQNEAQ (reference sequence). Trimming removed 6 bases from V and 4 bases from J; junction bases left unmatched: 11. The CDR3 region is CASSTPRGQGVYEQYF. CDR3 DNA sequence: TGTGCCAGCAGTACGCCCCGGGGACAGGGGGTTTACGAGCAGTACTTC.

The gene calls are TRBV10-1 and TRBJ2-1; 8 bases are a match to TRBD2. This CDR3 is 15 amino acids long. Germline values: CDR1 WNHNN, CDR2 SYGVQD (reference sequence). The junction had 2 bases not matched to a gene; V was cut back by 0 bases and J by 4 bases. The CDR3 sequence: CASSESRGEYNEQFF. DNA of the CDR3: TGCGCCAGCAGTGAGTCGCGGGGGGAATACAATGAGCAGTTCTTC.

The chain links TRBV6-6 to TRBJ1-1, with D possibly TRBD1 on 5 matching bases. Per germline, CDR1 MNHNY and CDR2 SVGAGI (reference sequence). V dropped 1 base and J dropped 2 bases, with 11 bases sitting between them. This CDR3 has 15 residues. The DNA of the CDR3 is TGTGCCAGCAGTTACTGGAAACAGGAAAACACTGAAGCTTTCTTT. This codes for CASSYWKQENTEAFF.

This rearrangement joins TRBV27 to TRBJ2-3, with D perhaps TRBD2 (6 bases). The CDR3 loop spans 16 amino acids. Germline CDR1 and CDR2: MNHEY and SMNVEV (reference sequence). V lost 4 bases, J lost 3 bases, and 17 bases lay in between. CDR3 amino acids: CASSSILTRRTDTQYF. The CDR3 DNA follows: TGTGCCAGCAGTTCTATCCTGACTAGGAGGACAGATACGCAGTATTTT.

The CDR3 bases are TGTGCCTGGAGTCCTCGACAGAACACTGAAGCTTTCTTT. This gives the protein CAWSPRQNTEAFF. This chain links TRBV30 with TRBJ1-1; D not certain. This CDR3 comprises 13 residues. V lost 2 bases to trimming and J lost 1 base, with 8 bases between them. The germline gives CDR1 GTSNPN, CDR2 SVGIG (reference sequence).

This clone was counted between two and nine times. The rearrangement links TRBV6-1 to TRBJ1-4; no reliable D call. Germline-derived CDR1 and CDR2 are MNHNS and SASEGT. Trimming took off 1 base at V and 8 bases at J, with 8 bases between the two ends. This CDR3 spans 13 amino acids. The chain's CDR3 is CASSEGTVEKLFF. The CDR3 DNA reads as TGTGCCAGCAGTGAAGGAACAGTCGAAAAACTGTTTTTT.

This rearrangement joins TRBV6-5 to TRBJ1-2, with D perhaps TRBD1 (5 bases). There are 14 residues in the CDR3. V was shortened by 6 bases and J by 0 bases, with 11 bases between the two germline ends. Germline CDR1 is MNHEY and CDR2 is SVGAGI. The CDR3 coding sequence is TGTGCCAGCAGAGCAGGGCTTGCTAACTATGGCTACACCTTC. Its protein product is CASRAGLANYGYTF.

This clone was observed a few times. The V call is TRBV5-8, the J call TRBJ2-1; no clear D. Trimming pared 4 bases from V and 7 bases from J, leaving 9 bases between. Germline CDR1 is SGHTS and CDR2 is YDEGEE. CDR3 length: 12 residues. CDR3 sequence (DNA): TGTGCCAGCAGCGGAAGACAAAATGAGCAGTTCTTC. Its protein product is CASSGRQNEQFF.

The rearrangement links TRBV2 to TRBJ1-3; 9 bases are a match to TRBD1. The germline CDR1 and CDR2 sequences are SNHLY and FYNNEI. CDR3 size: 15 residues. Trimming cost V 4 bases and J 2 bases; bases outside gene matches: 3. CDR3 nucleotides: TGTGCCAGCAGTGCCCGGGACAGGGCTGGAAACACCATATATTTT. Encoded protein: CASSARDRAGNTIYF.